Following are 23 T cell receptor beta chains from one sample sequenced in a study of T cell responses to AZD1222 COVID-19 vaccine. Generated by immunoSEQ multiplex PCR, the TCRdb table keeps only in-frame clones and is missing some. The table records some 130,000 clones, 84% of them present only once. This sample comprised peripheral blood, obtained on day 0 of AZD1222 vaccination. The receptors derive from an adult in good health.

This clone came up once. CDR3 loop: CASSQGNTGNTIYF. The CDR3 DNA follows: TGTGCCAGCAGCCAGGGTAATACTGGAAACACCATATATTTT. J is TRBJ1-3 and V is TRBV7-9; a weak D match, TRBD1 (5 bases). Per the germline V gene, CDR1 is SEHNR and CDR2 is FQNEAQ (reference sequence). The CDR3 has 14 residues. V lost 5 bases, J lost 2 bases, and 10 bases lay in between.

This clone occurred once. This chain joins TRBV29-1 and TRBJ1-1, with D hard to call. With 7 bases removed from V and 5 bases from J, the gap between germline ends came to 8 bases. CDR3 length equals 10 residues. Per the germline V gene, CDR1 is SQVTM and CDR2 is ANQGSEA. The CDR3 loop reads CSAGLTEAFF. CDR3 bases: TGCAGCGCCGGACTGACTGAAGCTTTCTTT.

This clone has only one observation. The chain is built from TRBV30 and TRBJ1-3; D is perhaps TRBD1 (6 bases). The CDR3 runs to 12 residues. CDR1 is GTSNPN, CDR2 SVGIG, per germline (reference sequence). Trimming removed 5 bases from V and 4 bases from J, with 9 bases in between. In DNA, the CDR3 is TGTGCCTGGGGACAGATCGGAAACACCATATATTTT. Its protein product is CAWGQIGNTIYF.

The chain employs TRBV3-1 (or the pseudogene TRBV3-2) and TRBJ1-1; D remains ambiguous. This CDR3 has 15 residues. CDR1 LGHDT and CDR2 YNNKEL come from the germline V gene (reference sequence). V gave up 1 base and J gave up 1 base, with 10 bases separating them. CDR3 sequence reads: CASSQVPGKNTEAFF. DNA of the CDR3: TGTGCCAGCAGCCAAGTCCCAGGTAAGAACACTGAAGCTTTCTTT.

This clone was counted a single time. The chain carries TRBV30 and TRBJ1-1; no clear D. The CDR3 has 12 amino acids. Trimming cost V 4 bases and J 9 bases, with 15 bases left between them. Looked up from germline, CDR1 is GTSNPN and CDR2 is SVGIG (reference sequence). This CDR3 reads CAWKGTNKKAFF. CDR3 bases: TGTGCCTGGAAAGGAACCAACAAAAAAGCTTTCTTT.

The genes are TRBV7-9 and TRBJ1-2, with D unresolved. The germline V gene encodes CDR1 SEHNR and CDR2 FQNEAQ (reference sequence). V was pared by 1 base and J by 4 bases, with 4 bases between. CDR3 length: 12 residues. The CDR3 is CASSLDSYGYTF. CDR3 sequence (DNA): TGTGCCAGCAGCTTAGATAGCTATGGCTACACCTTC.

This chain connects TRBV7-3 to TRBJ2-2, with 7 bases matching TRBD2. Looked up from germline, CDR1 is SGHTA and CDR2 is FQGTGA. Unmatched junction bases numbered 3, after V lost 0 bases and J lost 5 bases. The CDR3 length is 15 residues. The CDR3 nucleotides read TGTGCCAGCAGCTTAACCGGGGGAGGGACCGGGGAGCTGTTTTTT. It encodes CASSLTGGGTGELFF.

The V gene is TRBV5-1, the J gene TRBJ2-3; the D call may be TRBD1 or TRBD2 (5 bases each). This CDR3 is built from 15 residues. V was pared by 0 bases and J by 2 bases, with 10 bases between. The V gene's germline CDR1 is SGHRS and CDR2 YFSETQ. The CDR3 is CASSLAVGDTDTQYF. The CDR3 DNA sequence: TGCGCCAGCAGCTTGGCCGTGGGGGACACAGATACGCAGTATTTT. Using reference TRBV5-1 and TRBJ2-3 for the parts outside the CDR3, the full variable domain is KAGVTQTPRYLIKTRGQQVTLSCSPISGHRSVSWYQQTPGQGLQFLFEYFSETQRNKGNFPGRFSGRQFSNSRSEMNVSTLELGDSALYLCASSLAVGDTDTQYFGPGTRLTVL.

CDR3 protein: CASSFVRGNQPQHF. As DNA, the CDR3 is TGTGCCAGCAGTTTTGTCAGGGGGAATCAGCCCCAGCATTTT. V usage is TRBV27 and J usage is TRBJ1-5; 7 nucleotides agree with TRBD1. Germline CDR1 reads MNHEY; CDR2 reads SMNVEV (reference sequence). The trim removed 3 bases at V and 4 bases at J, leaving 3 bases unmatched. The CDR3 consists of 14 residues.

This clone was seen more than once but under ten times. The V and J genes are TRBV2 and TRBJ2-7; TRBD1 matches 7 bases. The CDR3 is 13 residues long. V lost 4 bases to trimming and J lost 2 bases; unmatched junction nucleotides: 2. Germline-derived CDR1 and CDR2 are SNHLY and FYNNEI. CDR3 loop: CASSGQGTYEQYF. The DNA for the CDR3 is TGTGCCAGCAGTGGACAGGGTACCTACGAGCAGTACTTC.

The rearrangement uses TRBV4-1 and TRBJ1-6; D call uncertain. Germline loops: CDR1 MGHRA, CDR2 YSYEKL. The CDR3 consists of 13 residues. Trimming took 0 bases from V and 10 from J, leaving 7 bases between them. The CDR3, as DNA: TGCGCCAGCAGCCAAGAGGGAAAATCACCCCTCCACTTT. Protein sequence: CASSQEGKSPLHF.

The chain uses TRBV5-4 and TRBJ1-2, with 7 bases matching TRBD1. The CDR3 spans 12 residues. J lost 8 bases, V lost 7 bases, and 8 bases had no gene match. Germline values: CDR1 SGHNT, CDR2 YYREEE (reference sequence). The CDR3 sequence is CASSGGMRGYTF. The CDR3 DNA reads TGTGCCAGCTCAGGGGGTATGCGAGGCTACACCTTC.

V gene TRBV4-2 combines with J gene TRBJ1-4; no clear D. The CDR3 extends over 16 amino acids. Germline V gene sequence: CDR1 LGHNA, CDR2 YNFKEQ. V was pared by 3 bases and J by 4 bases, with 15 bases between. The CDR3: CASSQDPRVGNEKLFF. Here the CDR3 DNA reads TGTGCCAGCAGCCAGGATCCCCGAGTCGGTAATGAAAAACTGTTTTTT.

The V call is TRBV29-1, the J call TRBJ1-2; TRBD1 is a possible D gene (6 bases). Germline V gene lookup returns CDR1 SQVTM and CDR2 ANQGSEA. V was clipped by 3 bases and J by 2 bases, with 13 bases between them. The CDR3 is 14 amino acids. The CDR3 DNA reads as TGCAGCGTTGATGGAGGAAGGGGGAACTATGGCTACACCTTC. This codes for CSVDGGRGNYGYTF.

The chain uses TRBV4-2 and TRBJ1-5; D possibly corresponds to TRBD1 (6 bases). There are 15 residues in the CDR3. In germline, CDR1 is LGHNA, CDR2 YNFKEQ. V was shortened by 3 bases and J by 3 bases, with 12 bases between the two germline ends. DNA of the CDR3: TGTGCCAGCAGCCAGCACGGACAGTCCAATCAGCCCCAGCATTTT. Encoded protein: CASSQHGQSNQPQHF.

This clone was detected a few times. The rearrangement uses TRBV5-1 and TRBJ1-5; TRBD1 matches 9 bases. The CDR3 loop spans 15 amino acids. J gave up 7 bases and V 2 bases, and 7 bases lay outside the gene matches. CDR1 SGHRS and CDR2 YFSETQ come from the germline V gene. The CDR3 reads CASSLQGAEGQPQHF. Here the CDR3 DNA reads TGCGCCAGCAGCTTACAGGGGGCTGAGGGCCAGCCCCAGCATTTT.

This chain connects TRBV15 to TRBJ2-5; tentative D call: TRBD1 (6 bases). The CDR3 spans 18 residues. The germline CDR1 and CDR2 sequences are LNHNV and YYDKDF (reference sequence). Deletions cut 0 bases from V and 5 bases from J, with 22 bases between. CDR3 sequence: CATSRDTGSQGGRETQYF. CDR3 nucleotide sequence: TGTGCCACCAGCAGAGATACGGGCTCGCAAGGGGGTCGGGAGACCCAGTACTTC.

The chain links TRBV6-5 to TRBJ1-1; D is perhaps TRBD1 (6 bases). CDR3 length: 15 amino acids. The ends were cut back, 3 bases at V and 3 bases at J, with 14 bases in the middle. Germline V gene data show CDR1 as MNHEY and CDR2 as SVGAGI. The CDR3 reads CASSYGGTPYTEAFF. CDR3 DNA: TGTGCCAGCAGTTATGGGGGGACACCTTACACTGAAGCTTTCTTT.

The chain links TRBV19 to TRBJ1-1, with 8 bases fitting TRBD1. V lost 6 bases and J lost 4; bases outside the gene matches: 4. Germline values: CDR1 LNHDA, CDR2 SQIVND (reference sequence). The CDR3 spans 13 residues. The CDR3 coding sequence is TGTGCCAGTAGAGACAGGGGTGGCACTGAAGCTTTCTTT. The encoded protein is CASRDRGGTEAFF.

The chain combines TRBV6-1 with TRBJ1-1; 7 bases are a match to TRBD1. The CDR3 extends over 13 amino acids. Germline CDR1 is MNHNS and CDR2 is SASEGT. V lost 0 bases, J lost 6 bases, and 1 base stayed unmatched. CDR3 protein: CASSEAGTAEAFF. Written as DNA, the CDR3 is TGTGCCAGCAGTGAAGCGGGGACAGCTGAAGCTTTCTTT.

This chain links TRBV30 with TRBJ1-2; TRBD1 matches 7 bases. Trimming at V came to 3 bases and at J to 0 bases, leaving 1 base not matched to a gene. CDR3 length: 13 amino acids. CDR1 is GTSNPN and CDR2 is SVGIG in the germline V gene (reference sequence). The chain's CDR3 is CAWRGTANYGYTF. The CDR3 nucleotides read TGTGCCTGGAGAGGGACAGCTAACTATGGCTACACCTTC. Supplemented by reference TRBV30 and TRBJ1-2, the full variable domain reads SQTIHQWPATLVQPVGSPLSLECTVEGTSNPNLYWYRQAAGRGLQLLFYSVGIGQISSEVPQNLSASRPQDRQFILSSKKLLLSDSGFYLCAWRGTANYGYTFGSGTRLTVV.

The chain employs TRBV5-1 and TRBJ1-1, with D unresolved. There are 12 residues in the CDR3. Trimming left V 0 bases short and J 8 bases short, with 8 bases between. The V gene's germline CDR1 is SGHRS and CDR2 YFSETQ. CDR3: CASSLGLEEAFF. As DNA, the CDR3 is TGCGCCAGCAGCTTGGGACTGGAGGAAGCTTTCTTT.

The genes are TRBV5-4 and TRBJ2-3; no clear D gene. This CDR3 is 13 amino acids long. V gave up 3 bases and J gave up 2 bases, with 7 bases separating them. Germline CDR1 is SGHNT and CDR2 is YYREEE (reference sequence). CDR3 residues: CASSSDATDTQYF. CDR3 nucleotides: TGTGCCAGCAGCTCCGACGCCACAGATACGCAGTATTTT.